The text below deals with one T cell receptor beta chain. Treatment meaning: roughly 19 received Ad26.COV2.S at low or high dose, single or two shots; several received placebo; per-sample allocation not given. After the first vaccine or placebo injection, samples were drawn on day 63. TCRdb's copy holds only in-frame clones and misses some; the assay was immunoSEQ multiplex PCR. The sample lists about 440,000 clones, around 90% occurring once. The sample comes from a study of Ad26.COV2.S vaccination and SARS-CoV-2 variants. V shed 0 bases and J shed 9 bases, with 15 bases lying between them. The CDR3 covers 14 residues. Germline V CDR1 and CDR2: MNHEY, SVGAGI.

The V call is TRBV6-5, the J call TRBJ2-7; no clear D. The sequences come from peripheral blood, collected in a trial of Ad26.COV2.S vaccine versus placebo. The sequence came from a person between 18 and 65 years old who received the Ad26.COV2.S COVID-19 vaccine or a placebo. DNA of the CDR3: TGTGCCAGCAGTTACTCGGGGTCCTTCGAAGGGCAGTACTTC. Its translation is CASSYSGSFEGQYF.